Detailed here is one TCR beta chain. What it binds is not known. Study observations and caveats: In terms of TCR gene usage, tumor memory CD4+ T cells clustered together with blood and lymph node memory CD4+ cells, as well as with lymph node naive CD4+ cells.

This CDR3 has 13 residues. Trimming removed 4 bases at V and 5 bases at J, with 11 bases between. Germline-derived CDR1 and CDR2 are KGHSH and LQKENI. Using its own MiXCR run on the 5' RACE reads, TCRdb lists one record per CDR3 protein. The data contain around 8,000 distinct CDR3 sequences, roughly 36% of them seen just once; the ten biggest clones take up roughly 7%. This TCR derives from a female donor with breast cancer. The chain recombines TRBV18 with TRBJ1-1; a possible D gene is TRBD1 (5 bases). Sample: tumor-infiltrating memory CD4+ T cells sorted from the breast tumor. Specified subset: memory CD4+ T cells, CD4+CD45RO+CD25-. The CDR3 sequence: CASSRRGRTEAFF. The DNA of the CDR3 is TGTGCCAGCTCACGTAGGGGCAGGACTGAAGCTTTCTTT.